The clone carrying this TCR beta chain occurred a few times. The data derive from a study of metastatic and nonmetastatic thyroid tumors. Study in general: Comparative analysis of repertoires was undertaken across blood and tumor or nodule tissue obtained from malignant and benign thyroid patients.

CDR3 length: 13 residues. V lost 3 bases and J 5 bases, leaving 10 bases between the germline ends. Germline lookup yields CDR1 MNHEY and CDR2 SMNVEV (reference sequence). TCRdb reanalyzed the PCR reads with MiXCR. The table includes more than 15,000 clones, over 25% detected once. Thyroid surgery had not been preceded by any treatment in any patient. Sequenced input: tumor tissue. This clonotype was sampled from a male donor with papillary thyroid cancer or a benign thyroid nodule (not recorded which). Some clones in this sample may be carry-over from other donors' samples. J is TRBJ1-1 and V is TRBV27; D perhaps matches TRBD1 (6 bases). CDR3 region: CASSLQGLTEAFF. CDR3 sequence (DNA): TGTGCCAGCAGTTTGCAGGGGCTGACTGAAGCTTTCTTT.